These 20 T cell receptor beta chains came from one sample sequenced in a study of tumor-infiltrating lymphocytes in primary liver carcinoma. TCR beta cDNA was made from 500 ng total RNA with a constant-region primer. Libraries of TCR beta came from three nested multiplex PCR rounds with slightly modified ARM-PCR. For around 9 cycles apiece, the opening two PCR rounds ran with TRBV1-TRBV30 forward primers and a C-beta reverse primer. A single record per CDR3 protein comes from TCRdb applying MiXCR to the multiplex PCR reads. The sample has some 30,000 distinct CDR3 sequences, about 82% seen once. Co-extraction of RNA and DNA was performed on about 18-33 mg of unsorted bulk tissue. What was sequenced was liver tumor tissue from sampling region 5. The subset: tumor region T5, tumor centre. These TCRs come from a man aged 40-49 years with primary liver carcinoma and hepatitis B virus infection.

Comment on this clonotype: The final CDR3 position lacks the conserved phenylalanine or tryptophan, pointing to a likely read error. The chain is built from TRBV6-5 and TRBJ2-7; D is possibly TRBD1 or TRBD2 (5 bases each). Germline lookup yields CDR1 MNHEY and CDR2 SVGAGI. CDR3 length: 13 residues. Trimming took off 0 bases at V and 5 bases at J, with 8 bases between the two ends. The CDR3 spells CASSYSGDDEQYL. DNA of the CDR3: TGTGCCAGCAGTTACTCGGGGGATGACGAGCAGTACCTC.

Regarding this clonotype: An end of the junction does not agree with germline; a read error may underlie this. J is TRBJ2-1 and V is TRBV6-2 or TRBV6-3; 7 bases are a match to TRBD2. Germline loops: CDR1 MNHEY, CDR2 SVGEGT. CDR3 length: 14 amino acids. CDR3 coding DNA: TGTGCCTGCAGTTACCGGCGGGAGCACCCCTGGCAGTTCTTC. Its translation: CACSYRREHPWQFF.

Of note for this clonotype: A read error may account for a junction end that differs from germline. The chain uses TRBV12-3 or TRBV12-4 and TRBJ2-5; D might be TRBD1 or TRBD2, each matching 5 bases. The CDR3 runs to 13 residues. Here the CDR3 reads CASSLAVGGTQHF. As DNA, the CDR3 is TGTGCCAGCAGTTTAGCGGTTGGGGGAACCCAGCACTTC.

This clonotype rates as medium-sized (0.01 to 0.1%). This CDR3 is CASSESRYRGRETQYF. Written as DNA, the CDR3 is TGTGCCAGCAGTGAATCGCGGTACAGGGGGCGAGAGACCCAGTACTTC. The rearrangement links TRBV6-1 to TRBJ2-5; 9 bases line up with TRBD1. The CDR3 length is 16 residues. V was clipped by 2 bases and J by 4 bases; unmatched bases: 8. Germline V gives CDR1 MNHNS, CDR2 SASEGT.

This clonotype was seen a handful of times. The germline gene is not matched at one end of the junction; a read error may be the cause. The J gene is TRBJ2-1, the V gene TRBV24-1, with TRBD1 as a possible D gene (5 bases). Germline V gives CDR1 KGHDR, CDR2 SFDVKD. The CDR3 runs 14 residues. CDR3 sequence (DNA): TGCGACACCAGTGATTTGTCAGGGAAGAATGAGCAGTTCTTC. It encodes CDTSDLSGKNEQFF.

The V gene is TRBV6-6, the J gene TRBJ2-5; either TRBD1 or TRBD2 may supply D (5 bases each). Trimming removed 5 bases from V and 9 bases from J, with 19 bases in between. This CDR3 is 14 amino acids long. CDR1 and CDR2 from the germline V gene are MNHNY and SVGAGI (reference sequence). The CDR3 region has the DNA TGTGCCAGCAGTCCCGGCGGGCGACAAGGGGCCCAGTACTTC. Translation: CASSPGGRQGAQYF.

CDR3 DNA: TGTGCCAGCAGCTTTGGTATAGGCGGGCGAGACACCATATATTTT. This gives the protein CASSFGIGGRDTIYF. This sequence joins TRBV7-9 and TRBJ1-3, with D hard to call. V was clipped by 3 bases and J by 8 bases, with 17 bases between them. CDR1 is SEHNR and CDR2 is FQNEAQ in the germline V gene (reference sequence). This CDR3 contains 15 residues.

With regard to this clonotype: A much larger clone differs by one base, so this may be a read error. V usage is TRBV4-3 and J usage is TRBJ1-2, with unresolved D. The CDR3 totals 14 residues. The germline V gene encodes CDR1 LGHNA and CDR2 YSLEER. The CDR3 region is CAGSAELEIYGYTF. CDR3 bases: TGCGCCGGCAGCGCTGAGTTGGAGATCTATGGCTACACCTTC.

The gene calls are TRBV10-3 and TRBJ2-1, with D perhaps matching TRBD2 (6 bases). Germline V gene data show CDR1 as ENHRY and CDR2 as SYGVKD. The ends were cut back, 2 bases at V and 13 bases at J, with 15 bases in the middle. The CDR3 totals 13 residues. CDR3 nucleotides: TGTGCCATCAGTGAGCGGGACGACGGGAGACAGTTCTTC. Translated, it gives CAISERDDGRQFF.

As concerns this clonotype: One junction end disagrees with the germline gene, perhaps due to a read error. The chain combines TRBV11-2 with TRBJ1-2; D gene unclear. Per germline, CDR1 SGHAT and CDR2 FQNNGV. CDR3 length: 13 amino acids. DNA for the CDR3: TGTGCCGGCAGGTTAACTGCTAACTATGGCTACACCTTC. It is translated as CAGRLTANYGYTF.

As regards this clonotype: The CDR3 does not close with the conserved phenylalanine or tryptophan, likely indicating a read error. The rearrangement joins TRBV11-2 to TRBJ2-3, with a tentative D call TRBD1 (6 bases). Germline CDR1 SGHAT, CDR2 FQNNGV. This CDR3 is built from 15 residues. The CDR3 is CTSSMVQGRPDTQYL. The CDR3 bases are TGTACCAGCAGCATGGTACAGGGTCGGCCAGATACGCAGTATCTT.

This clonotype was seen more than once but under ten times. A much larger clone lies one base from this, so it may be a read error. The CDR3: CVSSKDASGITGELFF. The CDR3 DNA is TGTGTCAGCAGCAAAGACGCTAGCGGGATCACCGGGGAGCTGTTTTTT. V is TRBV21-1 and J is TRBJ2-2; the table names TRBD2, a call not compared with the DNA. TRBV21-1 is designated a pseudogene. The CDR3 spans 16 residues.

Details on this clonotype: The CDR3 carries no conserved terminal phenylalanine or tryptophan, so it likely arises from a read error. The chain recombines TRBV7-8 with TRBJ2-2, with 7 nucleotides matching TRBD2. The length of the CDR3 is 16 residues. CDR1 and CDR2 from the germline V gene are SGHVS and FQNEAQ. DNA for the CDR3: TGTGCCAGCAGCCTCGCGGGAGTCTTGAACACCAGGGAGCTGTTTTTA. Protein: CASSLAGVLNTRELFL.

This clonotype was recorded many times. Germline and junction disagree at one end, which may indicate a read error. CDR3 sequence (DNA): TGTGCCGGCAGCTTGACGGACACCGGGGAGCTGTTCTTT. Translation: CAGSLTDTGELFF. The V call is TRBV11-2, the J call TRBJ2-2; D is possibly TRBD1 or TRBD2 (5 bases each). CDR3 length: 13 residues. Germline V lookup: CDR1 SGHAT, CDR2 FQNNGV.

Regarding this clonotype: The germline gene is not matched at one end of the junction; a read error may be the cause. The chain couples TRBV12-3 or TRBV12-4 to TRBJ2-1; 7 bases fit TRBD1. The CDR3 runs to 16 residues. CDR3 bases: TGTGCCAGCAGTTCTCGGACAGGAGCCTCCTACAATGATCAGTTCTTC. Protein: CASSSRTGASYNDQFF.

In this sample, this clonotype is medium-sized. This chain links TRBV4-1 with TRBJ2-7; D gene unclear. Germline CDR1 is MGHRA and CDR2 is YSYEKL. This CDR3 region has 15 residues. V lost 2 bases to trimming and J lost 7 bases, with 18 bases between them. CDR3 bases: TGCGCCAGCAGCCAAACCCGGACGGAGCCTAGGGAGCAGTACTTC. Protein product: CASSQTRTEPREQYF.

This chain joins TRBV11-1 and TRBJ2-7; no reliable D call. The germline gives CDR1 SGHAT, CDR2 FQDESV (reference sequence). There are 12 residues in the CDR3. V was clipped by 1 base and J by 10 bases, with 11 bases between them. CDR3 in amino acids: CASSLGSFYQYF. CDR3 coding DNA: TGTGCCAGCAGCTTAGGCAGTTTCTACCAGTACTTC.

As for this clonotype: A read error may account for a junction end that differs from germline. This chain joins TRBV7-9 and TRBJ2-1, with unresolved D. This CDR3 region has 17 residues. Germline V gene sequence: CDR1 SEHNR, CDR2 FQNEAQ (reference sequence). CDR3 loop: CARSLPYQVPKTNEQFF. The CDR3 DNA is TGTGCCAGGAGCTTACCATATCAGGTGCCTAAAACTAATGAGCAGTTCTTC.

The rearrangement uses TRBV4-2 and TRBJ2-3, with 10 positions matching TRBD2. The germline CDR1 and CDR2 sequences are LGHNA and YNFKEQ. The junction had 20 bases not matched to a gene; V was cut back by 11 bases and J by 3 bases. The CDR3 contains 18 residues. CDR3 sequence reads: CADSQVAHLAGATDTQYF. Written as DNA, the CDR3 is TGTGCCGACAGCCAAGTGGCGCATCTAGCGGGAGCGACAGATACGCAGTATTTT.

Turning to this clonotype: A much larger clone differs by one base, so this may be a read error. The rearrangement uses TRBV28 and TRBJ1-1, with unresolved D. The CDR3 extends over 13 amino acids. The germline V gene has CDR1 MDHEN and CDR2 SYDVKM. Here the CDR3 DNA reads TGTGCCAGCAGGATACACTCGAACACTGACGCTTTCTTT. Residues: CASRIHSNTDAFF.